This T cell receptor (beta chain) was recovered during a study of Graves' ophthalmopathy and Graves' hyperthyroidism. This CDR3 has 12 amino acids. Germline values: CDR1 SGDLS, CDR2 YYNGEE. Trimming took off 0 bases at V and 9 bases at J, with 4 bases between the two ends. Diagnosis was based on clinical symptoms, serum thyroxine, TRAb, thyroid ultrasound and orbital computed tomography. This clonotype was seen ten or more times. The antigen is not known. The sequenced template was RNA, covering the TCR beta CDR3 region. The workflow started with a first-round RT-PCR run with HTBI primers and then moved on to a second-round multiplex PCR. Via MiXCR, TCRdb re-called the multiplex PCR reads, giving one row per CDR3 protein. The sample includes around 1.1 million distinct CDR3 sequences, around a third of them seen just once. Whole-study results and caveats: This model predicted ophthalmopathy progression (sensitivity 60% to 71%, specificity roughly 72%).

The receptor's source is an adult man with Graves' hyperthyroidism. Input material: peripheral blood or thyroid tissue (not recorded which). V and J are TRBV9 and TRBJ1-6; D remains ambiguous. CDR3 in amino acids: CASSVGGSPLHF. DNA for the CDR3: TGTGCCAGCAGCGTAGGAGGTTCACCCCTCCACTTT.